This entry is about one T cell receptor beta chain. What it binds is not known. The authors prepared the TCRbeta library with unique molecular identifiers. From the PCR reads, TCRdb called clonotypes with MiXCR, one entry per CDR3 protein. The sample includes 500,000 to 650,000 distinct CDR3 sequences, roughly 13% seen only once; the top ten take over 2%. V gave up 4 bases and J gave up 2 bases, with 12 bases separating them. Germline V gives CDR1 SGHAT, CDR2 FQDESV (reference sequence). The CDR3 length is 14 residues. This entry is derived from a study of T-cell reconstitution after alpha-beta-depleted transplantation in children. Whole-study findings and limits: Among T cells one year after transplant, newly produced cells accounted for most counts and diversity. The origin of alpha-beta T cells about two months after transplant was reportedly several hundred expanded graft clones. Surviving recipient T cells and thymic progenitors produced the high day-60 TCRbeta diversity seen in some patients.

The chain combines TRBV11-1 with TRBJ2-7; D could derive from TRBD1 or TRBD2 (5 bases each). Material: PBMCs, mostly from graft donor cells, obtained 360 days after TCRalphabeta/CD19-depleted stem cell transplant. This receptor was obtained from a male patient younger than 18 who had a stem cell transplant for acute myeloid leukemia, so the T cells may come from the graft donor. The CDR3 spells CASSSRDPTYEQYF. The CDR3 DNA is TGTGCCAGCAGCTCCCGGGACCCCACCTACGAGCAGTACTTC.